This TCR beta chain was captured by sequencing in a study of glioma-infiltrating T cells after dendritic cell vaccination. This clone has more than one count but fewer than ten. Time point noted: after dendritic cell vaccination, including at tumor progression/relapse. The CDR3 spans 14 residues. Trimming pared 0 bases from V and 9 bases from J, leaving 13 bases between. The assay was immunoSEQ multiplex PCR, and TCRdb's table has in-frame clones only and misses some. The sample includes around 92,000 clones, around 80% of them seen just once. The sample was blood, taken after dendritic cell vaccination. This receptor was taken from a human donor with glioblastoma. This chain uses TRBV5-3 with TRBJ1-3; D unclear. TRBV5-3 is annotated as an ORF whose role is uncertain. CDR3 loop: CARSLGGRLATIYF. The CDR3 DNA reads TGTGCCAGAAGCTTGGGAGGTCGGCTTGCCACCATATATTTT.